This TCR beta chain was identified in a study of blood T cell repertoires in COVID-19. In the original analysis: Amplified reference gene primers provided the basis for estimating nucleated cell counts. The repertoire was sequenced with immunoSEQ multiplex PCR; TCRdb's copy has only in-frame clones and lacks some. Clonal size and the V and J genes are those of that table, whereas D and trimming came from the DNA. The table lists 440,000 or so clones, 75% to 90% of them singletons, with about 1.6% in the top ten. The CDR3 is 16 residues long. V was trimmed by 1 base and J by 0 bases, leaving 10 bases between them. CDR1 and CDR2 from the germline V gene are SGHKS and YYEKEE (reference sequence).

The TCR sequence derives from a woman in her forties with COVID-19, enrolled during active disease. V and J are TRBV5-5 and TRBJ2-2; tentatively, D is TRBD2 (6 bases). Source material: peripheral blood. The CDR3: CASSLIPGANTGELFF. CDR3 nucleotides: TGTGCCAGCAGCTTGATTCCGGGGGCGAACACCGGGGAGCTGTTTTTT.